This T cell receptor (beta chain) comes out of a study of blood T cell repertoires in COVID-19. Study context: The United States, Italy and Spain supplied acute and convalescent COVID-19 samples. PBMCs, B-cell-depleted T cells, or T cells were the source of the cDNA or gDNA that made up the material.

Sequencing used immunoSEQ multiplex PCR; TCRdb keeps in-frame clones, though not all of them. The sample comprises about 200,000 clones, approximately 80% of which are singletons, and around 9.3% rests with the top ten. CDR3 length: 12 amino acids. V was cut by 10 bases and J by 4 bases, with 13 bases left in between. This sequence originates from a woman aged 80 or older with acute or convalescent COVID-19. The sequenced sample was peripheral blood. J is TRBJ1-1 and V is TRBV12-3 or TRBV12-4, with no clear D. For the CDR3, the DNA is TGTGCCACTTCACTTGGGCGCACTGAAGCTTTCTTT. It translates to CATSLGRTEAFF.